The clone carrying this T cell receptor (delta chain) was seen a few times. TCRdb attributes to this sequence the protein of a much larger clone, which differs from the DNA translation at residue 3; a read error is likely, and the protein displayed is translated from the DNA. This entry is derived from a study of γδ T cells in repeated Plasmodium falciparum infection. Study overall: Timepoints: baseline, immediately before selected infections, and 21 days after every infection.

TCRdb reanalysed the multiplex PCR reads with CATT. This table holds roughly 90,000 delta-chain clones, 1.4% found once. Gammadelta T cells were flow-sorted from PBMC into Vgamma9/Vdelta2+ and Vdelta2-negative populations for bulk analysis. Germline V gene data show CDR1 as TSWWSYY and CDR2 as QGS. The length of the CDR3 is 22 residues. V is TRDV1 and J is TRDJ2, with TRDD3 identical over 11 bases. Sequenced: gamma-delta T cells from blood. The sequence was collected from a pool of human donors (malaria-infected and uninfected, not separated). In DNA form, the CDR3 reads TGTGCTCCTGGGAGCAACCGGCCTTCCCCTTACTGGGGGATAATTTTGACAGCACAACTCTTCTTT. It is translated as CAPGSNRPSPYWGIILTAQLFF.